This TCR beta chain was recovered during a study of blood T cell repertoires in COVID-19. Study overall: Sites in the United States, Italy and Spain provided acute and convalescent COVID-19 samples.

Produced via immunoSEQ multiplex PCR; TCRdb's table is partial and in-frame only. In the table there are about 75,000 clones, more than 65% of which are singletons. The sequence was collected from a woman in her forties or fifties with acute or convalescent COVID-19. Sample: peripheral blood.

This chain's CDR3 is CATQEDRAPTDTQYF. Written as DNA, the CDR3 is TGTGCCACCCAAGAGGACAGGGCCCCAACAGATACGCAGTATTTT. The rearrangement links TRBV10-3 to TRBJ2-3, with 8 bases lining up with TRBD1. The length of the CDR3 is 15 residues. Germline CDR1 ENHRY, CDR2 SYGVKD. The ends lost 10 bases at V and 3 bases at J; junction bases unmatched: 12.